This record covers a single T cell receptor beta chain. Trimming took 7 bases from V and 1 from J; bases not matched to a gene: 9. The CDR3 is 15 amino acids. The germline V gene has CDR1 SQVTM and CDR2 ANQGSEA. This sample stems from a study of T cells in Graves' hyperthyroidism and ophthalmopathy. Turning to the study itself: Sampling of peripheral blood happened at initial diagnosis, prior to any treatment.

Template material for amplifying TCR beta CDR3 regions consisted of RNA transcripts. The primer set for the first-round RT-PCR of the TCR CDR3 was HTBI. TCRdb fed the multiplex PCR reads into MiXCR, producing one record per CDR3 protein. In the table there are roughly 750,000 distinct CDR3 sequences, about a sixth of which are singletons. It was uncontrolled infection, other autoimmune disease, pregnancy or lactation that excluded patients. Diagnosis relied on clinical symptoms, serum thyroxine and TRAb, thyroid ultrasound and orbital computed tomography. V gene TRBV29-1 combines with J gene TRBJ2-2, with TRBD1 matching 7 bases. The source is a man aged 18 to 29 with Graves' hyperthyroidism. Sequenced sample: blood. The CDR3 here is CSAWDSRRNTGELFF. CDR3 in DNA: TGCAGCGCCTGGGACAGTCGAAGGAACACCGGGGAGCTGTTTTTT.